The text below deals with one T cell receptor beta chain. This record belongs to a study of beta chain features in type 1 diabetes. The investigators reverse transcribed all of the isolated RNA, so they sequenced expressed TCRB transcripts. Sequenced by immunoSEQ multiplex PCR; TCRdb stores in-frame clones only, minus some. The sample lists tens of thousands of clones; 50% were seen once. In germline, CDR1 is GTSNPN, CDR2 SVGIG (reference sequence). The length of the CDR3 is 14 residues. Trimming took 5 bases from V and 3 from J; bases not matched to a gene: 8. Sequencing was carried out using stem cell memory CD4+ T cells from blood. The receptor comes from a woman aged 25 to 39 in good health. The chain combines TRBV30 with TRBJ2-7; 9 bases are a match to TRBD1. The CDR3 DNA reads TGTGCCTGGGGACGGGGGACAGGGTTCTACGAGCAGTACTTC. It codes for CAWGRGTGFYEQYF.